Listed here is a single T cell receptor beta chain. Its target is unknown. This sample was taken from a study of cytomegalovirus exposure and HLA in healthy donors. Primers included in the PCR were 60 Vbeta and 13 Jbeta primers. Clones were sequenced by immunoSEQ multiplex PCR, and TCRdb holds only the in-frame ones, with some missing. This repertoire includes over 40,000 clones. The study, taken as a whole, reports: In a later analysis, DRB1 alleles had the most associated TCRs; HLA-C alleles the fewest. The investigators catalogued 150 to 200 TCR beta chains as cytomegalovirus-associated.

Germline CDR1 reads MNHNY; CDR2 reads SVGAGI (reference sequence). Trimming removed 4 bases from V and 5 bases from J, with 15 bases in between. The CDR3 is 14 residues long. Sequencing used PBMCs. This chain uses TRBV6-6 with TRBJ2-7; D remains unclear. The sequence derives from a woman in her thirties or forties in good health and CMV-seronegative. CDR3 protein: CASSSRAPENEQYF. CDR3 nucleotides: TGTGCCAGCAGTTCCCGCGCACCCGAAAACGAGCAGTACTTC.